Listed here are 18 T cell receptor beta chains from one sample, sequenced in a study of blood T cell repertoires in COVID-19. The protocol was immunoSEQ multiplex PCR, while the TCRdb copy is restricted to in-frame clones and leaves out a portion. Among some 490,000 clones listed, 70% to 90% were seen once. Specimen: PBMCs or T cells enriched from blood (not recorded which). These receptors were obtained from a woman aged 55-69 years who had recovered from COVID-19.

This clone was seen once. The V call is TRBV20-1, the J call TRBJ2-7; D gene unclear. The length of the CDR3 is 11 residues. V shed 3 bases and J shed 6 bases, with 9 bases lying between them. CDR1 is DFQATT, CDR2 SNEGSKA, per germline (reference sequence). The DNA for the CDR3 is TGCAGTGCTAGGGTATACGGCGAGCAGTACGTC. Its translation is CSARVYGEQYV.

J is TRBJ1-1 and V is TRBV5-1; the match to TRBD1 covers 7 bases. The V segment lost 3 bases and the J segment 1 base; nucleotides outside the gene matches: 9. Germline-derived CDR1 and CDR2 are SGHRS and YFSETQ. The CDR3 is 16 amino acids. The CDR3 sequence is CASSSDVTGPNTEAFF. In DNA form, the CDR3 reads TGCGCCAGCAGCTCCGATGTGACAGGGCCGAACACTGAAGCTTTCTTT.

The rearrangement links TRBV5-1 to TRBJ2-7; D ambiguous. The CDR3 is 13 amino acids. The germline V and J ends were trimmed by 0 bases and 3 bases, with 7 bases remaining between them. CDR1 is SGHRS and CDR2 is YFSETQ in the germline V gene. The DNA for the CDR3 is TGCGCCAGCAGCTTGGGGTTCGGCTACGAGCAGTACTTC. It encodes CASSLGFGYEQYF.

The chain couples TRBV13 to TRBJ1-2, with 11 bases that match TRBD1. Germline assignment: CDR1 PRHDT and CDR2 FYEKMQ (reference sequence). V was pared by 5 bases and J by 8 bases, with 4 bases of the junction left unmatched. CDR3 size: 13 residues. The CDR3 sequence: CASSPGQGEGYTF. DNA of the CDR3: TGTGCCAGCAGCCCGGGACAGGGGGAAGGCTACACCTTC.

The chain employs TRBV7-8 and TRBJ1-2; tentatively, D is TRBD1 (6 bases). V shed 5 bases and J shed 5 bases, with 15 bases lying between them. Germline V gene lookup returns CDR1 SGHVS and CDR2 FQNEAQ. The CDR3 loop spans 14 amino acids. CDR3 loop: CASSPSGGGYGYTF. CDR3 bases: TGTGCCAGCAGCCCCTCGGGGGGCGGGTATGGCTACACCTTC.

V is TRBV10-3 and J is TRBJ2-2; a weak D match, TRBD1 (6 bases). CDR1 is ENHRY, CDR2 SYGVKD, per germline. The V end was cut by 1 base, the J end by 2 bases, with 14 bases between. The CDR3 covers 17 residues. The CDR3 region is CAISEWAGTLNTGELFF. In DNA form, the CDR3 reads TGTGCCATCAGTGAGTGGGCCGGGACATTAAACACCGGGGAGCTGTTTTTT.

The V and J genes are TRBV19 and TRBJ1-2; no firm D call. The CDR3 loop spans 14 amino acids. The V end was cut by 8 bases, the J end by 3 bases, with 16 bases between. Germline CDR1 and CDR2: LNHDA and SQIVND (reference sequence). CDR3 protein: CASGGGRLHYGYTF. CDR3 sequence (DNA): TGTGCCAGTGGTGGAGGGCGGCTACACTATGGCTACACCTTC.

The CDR3 spells CASSMWGVGEKLFF. CDR3 in DNA: TGTGCCAGTAGTATGTGGGGGGTCGGTGAAAAACTGTTTTTT. The chain joins TRBV19 to TRBJ1-4, with D perhaps matching TRBD1 (5 bases). Between the trimmed V and J ends, which lost 3 bases and 7 bases, there was a span of 12 bases. Germline CDR1 reads LNHDA; CDR2 reads SQIVND (reference sequence). The CDR3 consists of 14 residues.

The rearrangement links TRBV19 to TRBJ2-7; no clear D gene. CDR3 length: 15 amino acids. With 7 bases removed from V and 0 bases from J, the gap between germline ends came to 16 bases. Per the germline V gene, CDR1 is LNHDA and CDR2 is SQIVND (reference sequence). CDR3 coding DNA: TGTGCCAGTAAAGTGTGGAGCCCGAGCTCCTACGAGCAGTACGTC. Its translation: CASKVWSPSSYEQYV.

V is TRBV11-3 and J is TRBJ1-1; D gene ambiguous. Germline V gene data show CDR1 as SGHNT and CDR2 as YENEEA. V was clipped by 1 base and J by 0 bases, with 6 bases between them. The CDR3 is 14 residues long. The CDR3: CASSLAQMNTEAFF. The CDR3 coding sequence is TGTGCCAGCAGCTTAGCACAGATGAACACTGAAGCTTTCTTT.

The chain links TRBV7-2 to TRBJ2-3; 9 bases match TRBD2. Germline CDR1 and CDR2: SGHTA and FQGNSA. V dropped 1 base and J dropped 3; count of bases not matched to a gene: 8. The CDR3 runs 17 residues. This chain's CDR3 is CASSLVSLAGGTDTQYF. The CDR3 nucleotides are TGTGCCAGCAGCTTAGTTAGCTTGGCGGGGGGGACAGATACGCAGTATTTT.

This clone was observed a single time. The chain joins TRBV4-1 to TRBJ1-2; unclear D gene. The germline V gene encodes CDR1 MGHRA and CDR2 YSYEKL. Between the trimmed V and J ends, which lost 1 base and 6 bases, there was a span of 18 bases. This CDR3 has 16 residues. Here the CDR3 reads CASSQALLSTRDGYTF. The CDR3 bases are TGCGCCAGCAGCCAAGCCCTATTAAGTACCCGGGATGGCTACACCTTC.

The rearrangement joins TRBV29-1 to TRBJ1-4; possibly TRBD1 for D (6 bases). Trimming shortened V by 7 bases and J by 7 bases, and 13 bases separated the two germline ends. Germline CDR1 and CDR2: SQVTM and ANQGSEA. The CDR3 length is 12 residues. The CDR3 spells CSGKQGSEKLFF. CDR3 coding DNA: TGCAGCGGTAAACAGGGTAGTGAAAAACTGTTTTTT.

V is TRBV3-1 (or the pseudogene TRBV3-2) and J is TRBJ2-3, with 9 bases lining up with TRBD2. Germline loops: CDR1 LGHDT, CDR2 YNNKEL (reference sequence). Germline trimming cut 2 bases from V and 2 bases from J; bases unmatched to any gene: 5. The CDR3 consists of 16 residues. CDR3 coding DNA: TGTGCCAGCAGCCAACTGCTAGCGGGGACCACAGATACGCAGTATTTT. It codes for CASSQLLAGTTDTQYF.

This chain joins TRBV30 and TRBJ1-1, with TRBD1 matching over 8 bases. Germline trimming cut 8 bases from V and 3 bases from J; bases unmatched to any gene: 5. From germline, CDR1 is GTSNPN and CDR2 SVGIG (reference sequence). This CDR3 is 12 amino acids long. The CDR3 DNA sequence: TGTGCCCGGGACAGGTTAGACACTGAAGCTTTCTTT. As protein: CARDRLDTEAFF.

CDR3 loop: CASSRDRNTGELFF. The CDR3 DNA reads TGTGCCAGCAGCAGGGACAGGAACACCGGGGAGCTGTTTTTT. The chain has TRBV2 and TRBJ2-2; TRBD1 matches at 7 bases. Germline assignment: CDR1 SNHLY and CDR2 FYNNEI. V lost 6 bases and J lost 1; bases outside the gene matches: 2. CDR3 length: 14 residues.

In this sample, this clone turned up once. The chain is built from TRBV5-4 and TRBJ2-1, with 13 positions matching TRBD2. Per germline, CDR1 SGHNT and CDR2 YYREEE (reference sequence). J gave up 5 bases and V 4 bases, and 3 bases lay outside the gene matches. The CDR3 spans 15 residues. CDR3 DNA sequence: TGTGCCAGCAGCCTAGGGACTAGCGGGGACAATGAGCAGTTCTTC. Its translation: CASSLGTSGDNEQFF.

The chain joins TRBV5-1 to TRBJ2-7; 7 bases map to TRBD1. There are 15 residues in the CDR3. The germline V gene has CDR1 SGHRS and CDR2 YFSETQ. The V segment lost 4 bases and the J segment 0 bases; nucleotides outside the gene matches: 7. The CDR3: CASSPGQPSSYEQYF. Written as DNA, the CDR3 is TGCGCCAGCAGCCCGGGACAGCCCAGCTCCTACGAGCAGTACTTC.